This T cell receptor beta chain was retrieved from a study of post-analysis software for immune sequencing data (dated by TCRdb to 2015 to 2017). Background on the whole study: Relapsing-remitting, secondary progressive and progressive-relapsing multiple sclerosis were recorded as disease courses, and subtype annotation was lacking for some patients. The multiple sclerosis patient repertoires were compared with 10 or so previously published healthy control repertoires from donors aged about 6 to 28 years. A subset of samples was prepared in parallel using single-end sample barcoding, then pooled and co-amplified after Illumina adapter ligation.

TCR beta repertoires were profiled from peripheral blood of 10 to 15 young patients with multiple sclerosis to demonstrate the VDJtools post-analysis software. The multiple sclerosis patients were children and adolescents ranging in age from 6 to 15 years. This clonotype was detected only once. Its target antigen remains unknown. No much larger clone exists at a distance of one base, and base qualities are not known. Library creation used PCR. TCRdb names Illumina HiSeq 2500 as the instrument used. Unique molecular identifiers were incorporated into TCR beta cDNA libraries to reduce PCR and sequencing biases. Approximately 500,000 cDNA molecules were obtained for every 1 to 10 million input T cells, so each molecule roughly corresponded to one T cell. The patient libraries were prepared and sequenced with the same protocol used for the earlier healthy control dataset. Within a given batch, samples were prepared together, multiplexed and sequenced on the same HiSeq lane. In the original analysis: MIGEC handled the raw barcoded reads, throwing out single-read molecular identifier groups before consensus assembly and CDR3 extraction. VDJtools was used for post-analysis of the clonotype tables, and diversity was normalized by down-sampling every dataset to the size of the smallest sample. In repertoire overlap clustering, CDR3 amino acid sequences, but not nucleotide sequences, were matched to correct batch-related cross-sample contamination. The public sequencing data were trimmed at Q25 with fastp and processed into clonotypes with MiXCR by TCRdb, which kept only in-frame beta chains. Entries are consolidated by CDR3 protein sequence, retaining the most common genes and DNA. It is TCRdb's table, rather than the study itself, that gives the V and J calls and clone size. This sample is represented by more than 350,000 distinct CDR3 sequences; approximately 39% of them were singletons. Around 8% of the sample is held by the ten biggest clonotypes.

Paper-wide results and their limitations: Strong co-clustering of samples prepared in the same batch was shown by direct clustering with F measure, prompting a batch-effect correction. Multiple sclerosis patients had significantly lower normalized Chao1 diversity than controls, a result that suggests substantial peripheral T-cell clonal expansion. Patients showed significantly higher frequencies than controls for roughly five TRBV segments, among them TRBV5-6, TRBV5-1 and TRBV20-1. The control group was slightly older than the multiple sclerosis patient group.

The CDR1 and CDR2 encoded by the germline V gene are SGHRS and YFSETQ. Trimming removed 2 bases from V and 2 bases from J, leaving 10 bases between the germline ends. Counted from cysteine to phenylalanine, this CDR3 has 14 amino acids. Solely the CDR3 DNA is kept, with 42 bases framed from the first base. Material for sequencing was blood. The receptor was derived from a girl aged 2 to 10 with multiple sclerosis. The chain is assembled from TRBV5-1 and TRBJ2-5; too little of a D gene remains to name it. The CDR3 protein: CASSFSGLQETQYF. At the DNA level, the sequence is TGCGCCAGCAGCTTTTCGGGTCTGCAAGAGACCCAGTACTTC.